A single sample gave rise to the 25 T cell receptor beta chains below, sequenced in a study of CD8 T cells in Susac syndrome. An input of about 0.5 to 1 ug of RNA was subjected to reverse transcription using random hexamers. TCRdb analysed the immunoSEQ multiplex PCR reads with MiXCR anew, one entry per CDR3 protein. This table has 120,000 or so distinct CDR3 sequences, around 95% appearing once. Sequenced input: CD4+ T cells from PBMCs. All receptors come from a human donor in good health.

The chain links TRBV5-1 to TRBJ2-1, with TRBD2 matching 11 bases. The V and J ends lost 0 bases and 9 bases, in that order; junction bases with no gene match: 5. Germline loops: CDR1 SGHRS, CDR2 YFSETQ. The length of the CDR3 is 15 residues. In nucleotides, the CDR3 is TGCGCCAGCAGCTTGGTGGCTAGCGGGAGGCCTGAGCAGTTCTTC. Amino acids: CASSLVASGRPEQFF.

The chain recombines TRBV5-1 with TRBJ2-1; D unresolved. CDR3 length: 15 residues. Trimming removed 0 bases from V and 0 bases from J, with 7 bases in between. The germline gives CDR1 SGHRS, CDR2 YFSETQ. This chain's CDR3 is CASSLGRSSYNEQFF. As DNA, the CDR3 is TGCGCCAGCAGCTTGGGCCGTAGCTCCTACAATGAGCAGTTCTTC.

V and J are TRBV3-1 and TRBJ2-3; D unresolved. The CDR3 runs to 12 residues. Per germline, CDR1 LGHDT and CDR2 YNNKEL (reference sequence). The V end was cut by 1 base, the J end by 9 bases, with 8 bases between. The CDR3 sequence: CASSQVSQTQYF. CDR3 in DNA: TGTGCCAGCAGCCAAGTTAGTCAGACGCAGTATTTT.

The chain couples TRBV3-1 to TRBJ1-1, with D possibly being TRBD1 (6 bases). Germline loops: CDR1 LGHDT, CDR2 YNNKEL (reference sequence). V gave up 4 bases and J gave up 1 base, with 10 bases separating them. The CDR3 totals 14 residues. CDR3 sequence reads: CASSLGGANTEAFF. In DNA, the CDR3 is TGTGCCAGCAGCCTGGGGGGGGCGAACACTGAAGCTTTCTTT.

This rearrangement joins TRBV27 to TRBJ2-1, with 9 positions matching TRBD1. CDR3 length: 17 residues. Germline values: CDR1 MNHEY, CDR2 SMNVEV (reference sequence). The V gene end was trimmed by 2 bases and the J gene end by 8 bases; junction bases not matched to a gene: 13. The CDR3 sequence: CASSLGYFGTGIDEQFF. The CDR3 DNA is TGTGCCAGCAGTTTAGGATACTTTGGGACAGGGATTGATGAGCAGTTCTTC.

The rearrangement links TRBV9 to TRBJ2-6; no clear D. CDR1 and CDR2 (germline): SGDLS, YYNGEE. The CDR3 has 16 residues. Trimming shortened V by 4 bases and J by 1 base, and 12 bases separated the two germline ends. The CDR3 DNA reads TGTGCCAGCAGCCCACTCGGCTTATCTGGGGCCAACGTCCTGACTTTC. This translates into CASSPLGLSGANVLTF. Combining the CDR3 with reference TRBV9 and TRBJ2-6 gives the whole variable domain DSGVTQTPKHLITATGQRVTLRCSPRSGDLSVYWYQQSLDQGLQFLIQYYNGEERAKGNILERFSAQQFPDLHSELNLSSLELGDSALYFCASSPLGLSGANVLTFGAGSRLTVL.

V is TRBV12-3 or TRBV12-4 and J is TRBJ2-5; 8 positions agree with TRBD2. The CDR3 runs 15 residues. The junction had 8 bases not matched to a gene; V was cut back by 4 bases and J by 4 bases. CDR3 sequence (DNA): TGTGCCAGCAGTTCCCCAACGGGGGGGCGAGAGACCCAGTACTTC. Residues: CASSSPTGGRETQYF.

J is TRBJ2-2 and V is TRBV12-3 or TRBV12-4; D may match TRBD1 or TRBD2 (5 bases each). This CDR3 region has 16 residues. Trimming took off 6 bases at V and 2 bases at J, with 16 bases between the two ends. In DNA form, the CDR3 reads TGTGCCAGCAGCTACCAGGGACCACCTAACACCGGGGAGCTGTTTTTT. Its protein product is CASSYQGPPNTGELFF.

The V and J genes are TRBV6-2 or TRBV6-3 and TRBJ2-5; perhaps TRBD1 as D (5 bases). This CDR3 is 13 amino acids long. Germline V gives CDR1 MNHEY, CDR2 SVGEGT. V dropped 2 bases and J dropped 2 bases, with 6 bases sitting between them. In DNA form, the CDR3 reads TGTGCCAGCAGTTACCCAGGGCAAGAGACCCAGTACTTC. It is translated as CASSYPGQETQYF.

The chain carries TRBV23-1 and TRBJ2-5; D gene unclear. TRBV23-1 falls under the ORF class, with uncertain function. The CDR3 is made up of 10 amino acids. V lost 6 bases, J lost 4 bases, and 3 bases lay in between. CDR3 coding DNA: TGCGCCAGCAGCCGAGAGACCCAGTACTTC. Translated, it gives CASSRETQYF.

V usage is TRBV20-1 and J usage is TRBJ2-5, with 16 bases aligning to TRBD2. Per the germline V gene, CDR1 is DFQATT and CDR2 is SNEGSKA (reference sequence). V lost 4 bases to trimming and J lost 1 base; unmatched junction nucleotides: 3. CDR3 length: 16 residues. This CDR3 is CSATGTSGRAQETQYF. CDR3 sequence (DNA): TGCAGTGCTACCGGGACTAGCGGGAGGGCCCAAGAGACCCAGTACTTC.

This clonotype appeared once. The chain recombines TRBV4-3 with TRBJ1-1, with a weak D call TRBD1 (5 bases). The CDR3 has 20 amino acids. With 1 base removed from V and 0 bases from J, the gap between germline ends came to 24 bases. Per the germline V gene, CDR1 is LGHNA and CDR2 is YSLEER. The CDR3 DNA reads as TGCGCCAGCAGCCAAGGGACCTCGGTACAGGCGGCTGTCTTGAACACTGAAGCTTTCTTT. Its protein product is CASSQGTSVQAAVLNTEAFF.

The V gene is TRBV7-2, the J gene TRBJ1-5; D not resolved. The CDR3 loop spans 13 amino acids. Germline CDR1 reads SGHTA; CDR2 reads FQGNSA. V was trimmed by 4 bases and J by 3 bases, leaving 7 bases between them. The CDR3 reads CASSSLLNQPQHF. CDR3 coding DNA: TGTGCCAGCAGCTCCCTCCTCAATCAGCCCCAGCATTTT.

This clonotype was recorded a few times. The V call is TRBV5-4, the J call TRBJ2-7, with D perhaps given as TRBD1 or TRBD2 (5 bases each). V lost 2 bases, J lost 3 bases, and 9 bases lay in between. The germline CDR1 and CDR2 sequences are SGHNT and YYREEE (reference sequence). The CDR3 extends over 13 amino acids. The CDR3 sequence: CASSFGTDYEQYF. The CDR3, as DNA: TGTGCCAGCAGCTTCGGGACCGACTACGAGCAGTACTTC.

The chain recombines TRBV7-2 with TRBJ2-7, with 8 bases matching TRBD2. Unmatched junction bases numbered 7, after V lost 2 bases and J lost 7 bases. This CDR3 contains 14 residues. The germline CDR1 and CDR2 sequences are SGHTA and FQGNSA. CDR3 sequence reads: CASSLKAGEGEQYF. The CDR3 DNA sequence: TGTGCCAGCAGCTTAAAAGCGGGAGAGGGTGAGCAGTACTTC.

CDR3 loop: CATLEDRSFYGYTF. CDR3 DNA sequence: TGTGCCACTCTAGAGGACAGATCCTTCTATGGCTACACCTTC. This chain connects TRBV7-9 to TRBJ1-2; possibly TRBD1 for D (6 bases). Trimming left V 10 bases short and J 4 bases short, with 19 bases between. Per the germline V gene, CDR1 is SEHNR and CDR2 is FQNEAQ (reference sequence). The CDR3 is 14 residues long.

CDR3 residues: CASSFRDTQYF. For the CDR3, the DNA is TGTGCCAGCAGCTTTAGGGATACGCAGTATTTT. The V gene is TRBV7-2, the J gene TRBJ2-3; D gene ambiguous. The germline V and J ends were trimmed by 3 bases and 6 bases, with 4 bases remaining between them. Germline CDR1 reads SGHTA; CDR2 reads FQGNSA. CDR3 length: 11 residues.

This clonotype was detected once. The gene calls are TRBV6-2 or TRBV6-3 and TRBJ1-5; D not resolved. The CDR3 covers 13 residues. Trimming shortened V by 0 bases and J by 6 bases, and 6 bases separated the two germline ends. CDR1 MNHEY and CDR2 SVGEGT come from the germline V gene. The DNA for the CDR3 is TGTGCCAGCAGTTACTCGGATGGTCAGCCCCAGCATTTT. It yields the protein CASSYSDGQPQHF.

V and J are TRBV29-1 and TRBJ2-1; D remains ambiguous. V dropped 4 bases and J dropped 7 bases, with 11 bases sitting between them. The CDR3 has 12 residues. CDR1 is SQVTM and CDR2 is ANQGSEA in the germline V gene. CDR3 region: CSVARVWNEQFF. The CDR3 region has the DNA TGCAGCGTTGCAAGGGTGTGGAATGAGCAGTTCTTC.

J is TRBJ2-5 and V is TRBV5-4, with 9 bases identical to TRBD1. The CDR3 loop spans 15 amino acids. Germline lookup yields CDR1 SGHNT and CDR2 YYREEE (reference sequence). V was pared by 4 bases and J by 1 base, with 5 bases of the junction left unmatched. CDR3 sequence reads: CASSRTGGGQETQYF. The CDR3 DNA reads TGTGCCAGCAGCCGTACAGGGGGCGGCCAAGAGACCCAGTACTTC.

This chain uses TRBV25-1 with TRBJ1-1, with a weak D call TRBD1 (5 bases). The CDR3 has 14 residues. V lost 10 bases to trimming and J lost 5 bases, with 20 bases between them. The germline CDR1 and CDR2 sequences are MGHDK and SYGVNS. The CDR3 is CATTSYGAGTEAFF. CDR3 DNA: TGTGCCACAACCTCGTACGGGGCGGGAACTGAAGCTTTCTTT.

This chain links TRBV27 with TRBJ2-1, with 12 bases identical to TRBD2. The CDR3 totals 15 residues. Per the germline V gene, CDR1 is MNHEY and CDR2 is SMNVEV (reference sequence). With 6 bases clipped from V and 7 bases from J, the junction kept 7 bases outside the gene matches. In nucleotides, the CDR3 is TGTGCCAGCAGCTTGACTAGCGGGAGCCGGAATGAGCAGTTCTTC. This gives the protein CASSLTSGSRNEQFF.

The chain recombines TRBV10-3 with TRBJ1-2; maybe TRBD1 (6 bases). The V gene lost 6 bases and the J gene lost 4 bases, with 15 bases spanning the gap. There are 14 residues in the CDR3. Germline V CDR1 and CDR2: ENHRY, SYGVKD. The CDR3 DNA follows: TGTGCCATCAGGTCCGCAGGGGACTCCTATGGCTACACCTTC. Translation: CAIRSAGDSYGYTF.

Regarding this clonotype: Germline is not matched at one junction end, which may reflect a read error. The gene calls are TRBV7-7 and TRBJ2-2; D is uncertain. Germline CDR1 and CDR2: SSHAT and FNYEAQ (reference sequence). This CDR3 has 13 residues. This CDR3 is CASSLGNTGELFF. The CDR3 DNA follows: TGTGCTAGCAGCTTGGGTAACACCGGGGAGCTGTTTTTT. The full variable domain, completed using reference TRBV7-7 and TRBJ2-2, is GAGVSQSPRYKVTKRGQDVTLRCDPISSHATLYWYQQALGQGPEFLTYFNYEAQPDKSGLPSDRFSAERPEGSISTLTIQRTEQRDSAMYRCASSLGNTGELFFGEGSRLTVL.

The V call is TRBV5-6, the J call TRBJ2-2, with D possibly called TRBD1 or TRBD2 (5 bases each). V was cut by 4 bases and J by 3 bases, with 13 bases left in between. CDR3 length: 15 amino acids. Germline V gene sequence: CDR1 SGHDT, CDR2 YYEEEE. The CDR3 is CASSHALGDTGELFF. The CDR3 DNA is TGTGCCAGCAGCCACGCATTGGGGGACACCGGGGAGCTGTTTTTT.